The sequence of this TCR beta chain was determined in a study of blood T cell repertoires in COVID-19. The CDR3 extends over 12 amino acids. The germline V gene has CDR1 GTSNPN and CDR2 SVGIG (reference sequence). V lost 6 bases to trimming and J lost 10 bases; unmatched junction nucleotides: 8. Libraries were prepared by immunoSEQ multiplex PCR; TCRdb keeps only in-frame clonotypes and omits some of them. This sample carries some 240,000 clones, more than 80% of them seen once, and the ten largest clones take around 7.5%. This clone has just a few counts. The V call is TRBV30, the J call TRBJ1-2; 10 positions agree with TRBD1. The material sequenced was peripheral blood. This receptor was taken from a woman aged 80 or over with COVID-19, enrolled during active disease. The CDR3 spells CACFKGQGIYTF. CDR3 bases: TGTGCCTGCTTCAAGGGACAGGGGATCTACACCTTC.